Below, 9 T cell receptor beta chains from the same sample are listed, as sequenced in a study of T cell repertoires in ileal Crohn's disease. TCRdb's table, derived via immunoSEQ multiplex PCR, lists solely in-frame clones and lacks some. This sample has some 20,000 clones, with approximately 70% found just once. This sample's time point: neoterminal ileum biopsy at postoperative endoscopy, about 6 months after surgery. The source material was ileal tissue. The receptors stem from an adult with Crohn's disease.

This clone was seen a handful of times. The J gene is TRBJ1-5, the V gene TRBV30; 8 nucleotides line up with TRBD1. The trim removed 5 bases at V and 6 bases at J, leaving 3 bases unmatched. This CDR3 is built from 12 residues. CDR1 GTSNPN and CDR2 SVGIG come from the germline V gene (reference sequence). The CDR3 is CAWGQGFQPQHF. The CDR3, as DNA: TGTGCCTGGGGACAGGGATTTCAGCCCCAGCATTTT.

The chain links TRBV13 to TRBJ2-7, with 9 bases lining up with TRBD1. Germline CDR1 is PRHDT and CDR2 is FYEKMQ (reference sequence). The CDR3 is 16 residues long. Trimming took 4 bases from V and 6 from J; bases not matched to a gene: 13. CDR3 nucleotides: TGTGCCAGCAGCTCAGGGGTTGGACAGGGGTTGGGCGAGCAGTACTTC. As protein: CASSSGVGQGLGEQYF.

This clone was counted only a few times. The rearrangement uses TRBV6-5 and TRBJ1-2; 8 bases line up with TRBD1. The CDR3 contains 14 residues. Germline V lookup: CDR1 MNHEY, CDR2 SVGAGI. After removal of 6 bases from V and 1 base from J, the junction contained 4 bases not matched to a gene. The CDR3 spells CASRGQGYNYGYTF. CDR3 in DNA: TGTGCCAGCAGAGGACAGGGATATAACTATGGCTACACCTTC.

The gene calls are TRBV9 and TRBJ1-2, with D hard to call. This CDR3 is 17 amino acids long. Germline V gene lookup returns CDR1 SGDLS and CDR2 YYNGEE. V lost 3 bases and J 3 bases, leaving 21 bases between the germline ends. The CDR3, as DNA: TGTGCCAGCAGCGGACGGACGGTCACTCCGGGATACTATGGCTACACCTTC. Its translation: CASSGRTVTPGYYGYTF.

This clone was observed a handful of times. This rearrangement joins TRBV29-1 to TRBJ1-1; D gene ambiguous. The CDR3 is 11 amino acids. Between the trimmed V and J ends, which lost 6 bases and 5 bases, there was a span of 10 bases. Germline CDR1 is SQVTM and CDR2 is ANQGSEA. CDR3 coding DNA: TGCAGCGTCAAGGAGCGAACTGAAGCTTTCTTT. Translating gives CSVKERTEAFF. Full variable domain (outside the CDR3, taken from reference TRBV29-1 and TRBJ1-1): SAVISQKPSRDICQRGTSLTIQCQVDSQVTMMFWYRQQPGQSLTLIATANQGSEATYESGFVIDKFPISRPNLTFSTLTVSNMSPEDSSIYLCSVKERTEAFFGQGTRLTVV.

The genes are TRBV7-9 and TRBJ1-2, with unresolved D. The CDR3 is 15 amino acids. Deletions cut 3 bases from V and 2 bases from J, with 13 bases between. The germline V gene has CDR1 SEHNR and CDR2 FQNEAQ (reference sequence). CDR3 in amino acids: CASSFMASRNYGYTF. CDR3 bases: TGTGCCAGCAGCTTTATGGCGAGCAGGAACTATGGCTACACCTTC.

The chain is built from TRBV7-9 and TRBJ2-7; 8 bases line up with TRBD1. V was pared by 1 base and J by 6 bases, with 5 bases of the junction left unmatched. The CDR3 length is 14 residues. CDR1 and CDR2 (germline): SEHNR, FQNEAQ (reference sequence). The CDR3 DNA follows: TGTGCCAGCAGCTTAGGGACAGGGATCGGCGAGCAGTACTTC. Protein product: CASSLGTGIGEQYF. Based on the CDR3 plus reference TRBV7-9 and TRBJ2-7, the full variable domain is DTGVSQNPRHKITKRGQNVTFRCDPISEHNRLYWYRQTLGQGPEFLTYFQNEAQLEKSRLLSDRFSAERPKGSFSTLEIQRTEQGDSAMYLCASSLGTGIGEQYFGPGTRLTVT.

J is TRBJ2-5 and V is TRBV19; 9 positions match TRBD2. Germline V gene sequence: CDR1 LNHDA, CDR2 SQIVND (reference sequence). J was trimmed by 0 bases and V by 3 bases; bases with no gene match: 14. This CDR3 has 19 residues. As DNA, the CDR3 is TGTGCCAGTAGTATTTACGGTGGGCTAGCGGGAACTGACCAAGAGACCCAGTACTTC. Amino acids: CASSIYGGLAGTDQETQYF.

V gene TRBV7-9 combines with J gene TRBJ1-1; tentatively, D is TRBD1 (5 bases). V was shortened by 1 base and J by 5 bases, with 11 bases between the two germline ends. Germline CDR1 is SEHNR and CDR2 is FQNEAQ (reference sequence). The CDR3 consists of 14 residues. This CDR3 reads CASSLEGARTEAFF. CDR3 DNA: TGTGCCAGCAGCTTAGAAGGGGCAAGGACTGAAGCTTTCTTT.